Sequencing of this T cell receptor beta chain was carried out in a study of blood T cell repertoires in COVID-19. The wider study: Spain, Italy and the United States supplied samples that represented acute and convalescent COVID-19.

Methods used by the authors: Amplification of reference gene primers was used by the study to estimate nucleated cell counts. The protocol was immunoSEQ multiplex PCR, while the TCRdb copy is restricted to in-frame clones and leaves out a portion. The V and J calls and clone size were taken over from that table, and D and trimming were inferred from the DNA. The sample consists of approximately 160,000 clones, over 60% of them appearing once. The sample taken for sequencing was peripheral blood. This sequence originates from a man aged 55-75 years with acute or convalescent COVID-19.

CDR3 loop: CASSLISIRTGDYGYTF. CDR3 sequence (DNA): TGTGCCAGCAGCTTAATATCGATTCGGACAGGGGACTATGGCTACACCTTC. The chain has TRBV7-2 and TRBJ1-2; 9 bases fit TRBD1. Germline V lookup: CDR1 SGHTA, CDR2 FQGNSA. This CDR3 is 17 amino acids long. V lost 2 bases to trimming and J lost 3 bases; unmatched junction nucleotides: 10.